Shown below are 29 T cell receptor beta chains from a single sample sequenced in a study of T-cell memory formation after mild COVID-19. TCRdb re-called the 5' RACE reads with MiXCR, one entry per CDR3 protein. The sample lists around 53,000 distinct CDR3 sequences, 9% to 15% seen once, with around 25% in the top ten. Material: PBMCs or a T cell subset sorted from them (not recorded which). All receptors come from a man aged 18 to 30 who had mild COVID-19 (a few samples of this study predate the infection). Cell type and time point are not known.

This clonotype is labeled medium-sized. The chain links TRBV7-3 to TRBJ2-1; TRBD2 agrees at 11 bases. V was clipped by 5 bases and J by 5 bases; unmatched bases: 5. This CDR3 has 15 amino acids. Germline CDR1 is SGHTA and CDR2 is FQGTGA. In DNA, the CDR3 is TGTGCCAGCAGCGTTGGACTAGCGGGTAACAATGAGCAGTTCTTC. Translating it yields CASSVGLAGNNEQFF. The full variable domain, rest sourced from reference TRBV7-3 and TRBJ2-1, is GAGVSQTPSNKVTEKGKYVELRCDPISGHTALYWYRQSLGQGPEFLIYFQGTGAADDSGLPNDRFFAVRPEGSVSTLKIQRTERGDSAVYLCASSVGLAGNNEQFFGPGTRLTVL.

This clonotype was seen at least ten times. This chain links TRBV6-5 with TRBJ2-2; D ambiguous. Germline-derived CDR1 and CDR2 are MNHEY and SVGAGI. The CDR3 covers 11 residues. Trimming pared 11 bases from V and 3 bases from J, leaving 7 bases between. The CDR3: CAGKYTGELFF. In DNA form, the CDR3 reads TGTGCCGGCAAATACACCGGGGAGCTGTTTTTT.

The chain has TRBV25-1 and TRBJ2-3; tentative D call: TRBD1 (5 bases). CDR1 is MGHDK, CDR2 SYGVNS, per germline. CDR3 length: 18 amino acids. Trimming removed 2 bases at V and 3 bases at J, with 21 bases between. In DNA, the CDR3 is TGTGCCAGCAGTGAAAACCTCAGGGTCAGGATAGGAACAGATACGCAGTATTTT. Translation gives CASSENLRVRIGTDTQYF.

The gene calls are TRBV20-1 and TRBJ1-3; no definite D call. CDR1 DFQATT and CDR2 SNEGSKA come from the germline V gene (reference sequence). The CDR3 covers 14 residues. The V end lost 0 bases, the J end lost 0 bases, and 6 bases lay between the germline ends. CDR3 protein: CSARDGSSGNTIYF. CDR3 coding DNA: TGCAGTGCTAGAGATGGGAGCTCTGGAAACACCATATATTTT.

This clonotype was seen more than once but under ten times. The rearrangement joins TRBV3-1 to TRBJ2-7; maybe TRBD1 (6 bases). V was clipped by 5 bases and J by 3 bases, with 8 bases between them. From germline, CDR1 is LGHDT and CDR2 YNNKEL (reference sequence). CDR3 length: 12 residues. CDR3 coding DNA: TGTGCCAGCAGCATAGGGGGCTACGAGCAGTACTTC. Amino acid sequence: CASSIGGYEQYF.

This clonotype was observed a handful of times. The rearrangement joins TRBV7-2 to TRBJ1-1; D perhaps matches TRBD1 (5 bases). In germline, CDR1 is SGHTA, CDR2 FQGNSA. The CDR3 runs to 16 residues. V was shortened by 7 bases and J by 1 base, with 19 bases between the two germline ends. The CDR3 region has the DNA TGTGCCAGCAACATCGAGGGCTTAGGGACGAACACTGAAGCTTTCTTT. Translation: CASNIEGLGTNTEAFF.

The rearrangement joins TRBV11-2 to TRBJ2-5; 15 bases map to TRBD2. The CDR3 has 17 amino acids. With V trimmed by 5 bases and J by 2 bases, 6 bases remained unmatched. Germline assignment: CDR1 SGHAT and CDR2 FQNNGV. CDR3 in amino acids: CASSPGTSGGLQETQYF. CDR3 sequence (DNA): TGTGCCAGCAGCCCTGGGACTAGCGGGGGGTTACAAGAGACCCAGTACTTC.

This clonotype was recorded many times. V gene TRBV10-3 combines with J gene TRBJ2-3; D unclear. CDR3 length equals 11 residues. The V end lost 6 bases, the J end lost 6 bases, and 7 bases lay between the germline ends. CDR1 and CDR2 from the germline V gene are ENHRY and SYGVKD. The DNA for the CDR3 is TGTGCCATCAGGGAGAGGGATACGCAGTATTTT. Translating gives CAIRERDTQYF.

This clonotype was observed many times. The V and J genes are TRBV10-3 and TRBJ2-3; D might be TRBD2 (6 bases). The CDR3 spans 15 residues. The germline V and J ends were trimmed by 7 bases and 2 bases, with 16 bases remaining between them. CDR1 ENHRY and CDR2 SYGVKD come from the germline V gene. The CDR3 loop reads CAIKGRLEFTDTQYF. DNA for the CDR3: TGTGCCATCAAGGGTAGACTAGAGTTCACAGATACGCAGTATTTT.

This clonotype was seen at least ten times. J is TRBJ2-7 and V is TRBV9, with D possibly TRBD1 on 5 matching bases. Trimming took off 0 bases at V and 4 bases at J, with 14 bases between the two ends. The CDR3 spans 15 residues. CDR1 and CDR2 from the germline V gene are SGDLS and YYNGEE. For the CDR3, the DNA is TGTGCCAGCAGCGTAGTGGCCAGGGCCCCTTACGAGCAGTACGTC. Protein product: CASSVVARAPYEQYV.

This clonotype was picked up a small number of times. The V call is TRBV6-5, the J call TRBJ2-3; D uncertain. Germline loops: CDR1 MNHEY, CDR2 SVGAGI. Trimming pared 7 bases from V and 7 bases from J, leaving 12 bases between. CDR3 size: 12 residues. The CDR3 nucleotides read TGTGCCAGCAAGAGCAGATACAATACGCAGTATTTT. Encoded protein: CASKSRYNTQYF.

This clonotype has at least ten counts. This sequence joins TRBV7-2 and TRBJ2-7; no definite D call. The CDR3 is 13 amino acids. V dropped 7 bases and J dropped 0 bases, with 10 bases sitting between them. Germline CDR1 SGHTA, CDR2 FQGNSA. CDR3 in DNA: TGTGCCAGCACCTCCCATCCCTCCTACGAGCAGTACTTC. This codes for CASTSHPSYEQYF.

Only a few counts were recorded for this clonotype. The chain joins TRBV5-4 to TRBJ2-7; 9 positions match TRBD1. Losses at the gene ends were 4 bases for V and 5 bases for J; bases not matched to a gene: 4. The CDR3 is 13 amino acids. Germline V gives CDR1 SGHNT, CDR2 YYREEE (reference sequence). Here the CDR3 DNA reads TGTGCCAGCAGCAAACAGGGGGCGGACGAGCAGTACGTC. It specifies CASSKQGADEQYV.

This clonotype was seen a few times. For the CDR3, the DNA is TGTGCCAGCAGCCCGGTTATCGGTGTTCGGGATACGCAGTATTTT. Its translation: CASSPVIGVRDTQYF. This chain uses TRBV14 with TRBJ2-3, with D unresolved. Germline CDR1 SGHDN, CDR2 FVKESK. V lost 4 bases to trimming and J lost 6 bases, with 17 bases between them. CDR3 length equals 15 residues.

This chain uses TRBV9 with TRBJ1-5, with D possibly being TRBD1 (6 bases). The CDR3 length is 17 residues. Trimming stripped 4 bases from V and 1 base from J, with 18 bases between. The germline V gene encodes CDR1 SGDLS and CDR2 YYNGEE. The CDR3 loop reads CASSPRTERGSNQPQHF. The DNA of the CDR3 is TGTGCCAGCAGCCCCCGGACAGAAAGGGGGAGCAATCAGCCCCAGCATTTT.

The rearrangement joins TRBV20-1 to TRBJ2-7; D gene ambiguous. V was cut by 0 bases and J by 4 bases, with 13 bases left in between. The CDR3 spans 14 residues. CDR1 DFQATT and CDR2 SNEGSKA come from the germline V gene (reference sequence). The CDR3 sequence is CSARDPYPPYEQYV. The CDR3 coding sequence is TGCAGTGCTAGAGACCCTTATCCCCCTTACGAGCAGTACGTC.

This clonotype was counted many times. This chain joins TRBV7-4 and TRBJ2-7; D gene unclear. Trimming took 5 bases from V and 3 from J, leaving 5 bases between them. Germline loops: CDR1 SGHVT, CDR2 SQSDAQ. This CDR3 is 11 amino acids long. The CDR3 protein is CASSLNYEQYV. CDR3 DNA sequence: TGTGCCAGCAGCCTTAACTACGAGCAGTACGTC.

In its sample, this clonotype was seen a few times. V gene TRBV5-1 combines with J gene TRBJ2-3, with D possibly being TRBD1 or TRBD2 (5 bases each). V gave up 10 bases and J gave up 0 bases, with 9 bases separating them. CDR3 length: 12 residues. Germline V gene sequence: CDR1 SGHRS, CDR2 YFSETQ. The CDR3 sequence: CASRESTDTQYF. Written as DNA, the CDR3 is TGCGCCTCCAGGGAGAGCACAGATACGCAGTATTTT.

This clonotype was picked up many times. The chain links TRBV15 to TRBJ1-5; D call uncertain. V was cut by 0 bases and J by 3 bases, with 15 bases left in between. The CDR3 is 17 amino acids. From germline, CDR1 is LNHNV and CDR2 YYDKDF (reference sequence). The chain's CDR3 is CATSREWAVPFNQPQHF. The DNA of the CDR3 is TGTGCCACCAGCAGAGAATGGGCCGTTCCGTTCAATCAGCCCCAGCATTTT.

This clonotype was observed at least ten times. CDR3 DNA sequence: TGTGCCAGCAGCTTGAGGGGGTCGTCCGGGGAGCTGTTTTTT. Translated: CASSLRGSSGELFF. This chain joins TRBV7-9 and TRBJ2-2; D possibly corresponds to TRBD1 (6 bases). Trimming left V 3 bases short and J 6 bases short, with 11 bases between. In germline, CDR1 is SEHNR, CDR2 FQNEAQ (reference sequence). The CDR3 sequence is 14 residues long. Variable domain in full (rest from reference TRBV7-9 and TRBJ2-2): DTGVSQNPRHKITKRGQNVTFRCDPISEHNRLYWYRQTLGQGPEFLTYFQNEAQLEKSRLLSDRFSAERPKGSFSTLEIQRTEQGDSAMYLCASSLRGSSGELFFGEGSRLTVL.

The chain couples TRBV7-8 to TRBJ2-5, with D perhaps given as TRBD1 or TRBD2 (5 bases each). Germline V CDR1 and CDR2: SGHVS, FQNEAQ. The length of the CDR3 is 15 residues. The V end lost 6 bases, the J end lost 7 bases, and 21 bases lay between the germline ends. The DNA for the CDR3 is TGTGCCAGCAGGCTCCGAGGGCCCGGGGCGCGGACCCAGTACTTC. The encoded protein is CASRLRGPGARTQYF.

This clonotype appeared a few times. This chain joins TRBV5-1 and TRBJ2-1; 9 bases agree with TRBD1. The CDR3 runs to 16 residues. V lost 0 bases, J lost 3 bases, and 4 bases stayed unmatched. CDR1 is SGHRS, CDR2 YFSETQ, per germline. CDR3 protein: CASSLEGTGSYNEQFF. The CDR3 DNA is TGCGCCAGCAGCTTGGAGGGGACAGGGAGCTACAATGAGCAGTTCTTC.

This clonotype was observed a few times. The chain is built from TRBV7-2 and TRBJ1-3, with TRBD1 as a possible D gene (5 bases). The V gene's germline CDR1 is SGHTA and CDR2 FQGNSA. The CDR3 consists of 14 residues. Trimming cost V 6 bases and J 3 bases, with 12 bases left between them. For the CDR3, the DNA is TGTGCCAGCAGTCAGAGGGGTGATGGAAACACCATATATTTT. Protein: CASSQRGDGNTIYF.

This clonotype was detected only a few times. V is TRBV7-9 and J is TRBJ2-5; the D call may be TRBD1 or TRBD2 (5 bases each). The CDR3 has 12 amino acids. The germline CDR1 and CDR2 sequences are SEHNR and FQNEAQ (reference sequence). V was shortened by 6 bases and J by 8 bases, with 13 bases between the two germline ends. The CDR3 sequence: CASSAGTKTQYF. As DNA, the CDR3 is TGTGCCAGCAGTGCAGGGACCAAAACCCAGTACTTC.

The chain links TRBV2 to TRBJ2-5; 7 bases agree with TRBD1. CDR1 and CDR2 (germline): SNHLY, FYNNEI. The V gene end was trimmed by 4 bases and the J gene end by 6 bases; junction bases not matched to a gene: 11. The CDR3 runs to 15 residues. The CDR3 DNA follows: TGTGCCAGCAGTGGCGACAGGGCCGGACGTAAGACCCAGTACTTC. Its protein is CASSGDRAGRKTQYF.

This chain uses TRBV7-2 with TRBJ1-5, with 8 bases identical to TRBD1. Germline CDR1 and CDR2: SGHTA and FQGNSA. Trimming removed 5 bases from V and 4 bases from J; junction bases left unmatched: 4. This CDR3 comprises 14 residues. The CDR3 region has the DNA TGTGCCAGCAGCGAACAGGGGGGGAATCAGCCCCAGCATTTT. This encodes CASSEQGGNQPQHF.

In its sample, this clonotype is large (0.1 to 1%). The CDR3 nucleotides read TGTGCCAGCACATCAGGGGCTGGCACAGATACGCAGTATTTT. Translating gives CASTSGAGTDTQYF. The chain links TRBV25-1 to TRBJ2-3; a possible D gene is TRBD1 (6 bases). CDR3 size: 14 residues. The germline CDR1 and CDR2 sequences are MGHDK and SYGVNS. Trimming shortened V by 7 bases and J by 1 base, and 12 bases separated the two germline ends.

This clonotype was picked up many times. The rearrangement joins TRBV5-1 to TRBJ1-1, with 11 bases aligning to TRBD1. V was clipped by 0 bases and J by 10 bases; unmatched bases: 2. Germline CDR1 is SGHRS and CDR2 is YFSETQ. This CDR3 has 13 amino acids. The CDR3 region has the DNA TGCGCCAGCAGCTTGGGGGACAGGGGGTCAGCTTTCTTT. Residues: CASSLGDRGSAFF.

V is TRBV5-1 and J is TRBJ1-3; D call uncertain. Trimming cost V 0 bases and J 2 bases, with 6 bases left between them. Germline assignment: CDR1 SGHRS and CDR2 YFSETQ. The CDR3 is 14 residues long. The CDR3 loop is CASSLVGPGNTIYF. For the CDR3, the DNA is TGCGCCAGCAGCTTGGTAGGGCCTGGAAACACCATATATTTT. The full variable domain, completed using reference TRBV5-1 and TRBJ1-3, is KAGVTQTPRYLIKTRGQQVTLSCSPISGHRSVSWYQQTPGQGLQFLFEYFSETQRNKGNFPGRFSGRQFSNSRSEMNVSTLELGDSALYLCASSLVGPGNTIYFGEGSWLTVV.